This T cell receptor beta chain was sequenced for a study of T cell responses to AZD1222 COVID-19 vaccine. Whole-study findings and limits: Donors were mostly white British, more females; clonal diversity possibly underestimated. Seropositive at baseline were only five or six AZD1222 recipients. Per reports, nearly half of all spike-specific TCRs target regions that are unmutated in variants. Increases in Spike-specific TCR breadth and depth were seen after two AZD1222 doses.

About this clone itself: Its antigen is undetermined.

Clones were sequenced by immunoSEQ multiplex PCR, and TCRdb holds only the in-frame ones, with some missing. The sample consists of approximately 150,000 clones, over 85% of them appearing once. Germline-derived CDR1 and CDR2 are SEHNR and FQNEAQ (reference sequence). The CDR3 covers 17 residues. With V trimmed by 4 bases and J by 2 bases, 5 bases remained unmatched. The receptor comes from an adult in good health. The chain recombines TRBV7-9 with TRBJ2-2; 12 nucleotides match TRBD2. Here the sequenced sample was peripheral blood, taken on day 0 of AZD1222 vaccination. DNA of the CDR3: TGTGCCAGCAGCTCGGGACTAGCGGGTCAAAACACCGGGGAGCTGTTTTTT. Protein product: CASSSGLAGQNTGELFF.